What follows are 24 T cell receptor beta chains derived from one specimen sequenced in a study of T cell responses to AZD1222 COVID-19 vaccine (dated by TCRdb to about 2021). The time point label for this specimen denotes: baseline before first vaccination. The library was generated by the immunoSEQ multiplex PCR assay. What TCRdb holds here is the immuneACCESS table cut down to in-frame rearrangements. Part of the clones is not present; checked against another copy, under half of the missing clones reflect an unresolved V gene, and the others are unexplained. Counted in this sample were about 150,000 clones; roughly nine tenths of them appeared once. The ten largest account for approximately 20% of the sample. The sequencing used peripheral blood, collected on day 0 of AZD1222 vaccination. The origin of the receptors is an adult in good health.

V is TRBV5-1 and J is TRBJ1-4; possible D gene TRBD1, 5 bases. CDR3 length: 14 amino acids. Germline assignment: CDR1 SGHRS and CDR2 YFSETQ. V lost 3 bases to trimming and J lost 8 bases, with 14 bases between them. CDR3 region: CASSSLAGPEKLFF. Here the CDR3 DNA reads TGCGCCAGCAGCTCCCTGGCAGGGCCGGAAAAACTGTTTTTT.

The V gene is TRBV7-8, the J gene TRBJ1-2; D gene uncertain. Trimming cost V 5 bases and J 3 bases, with 10 bases left between them. Germline CDR1 is SGHVS and CDR2 is FQNEAQ. CDR3 length: 13 residues. CDR3 nucleotide sequence: TGTGCCAGCAGCCTACAGTCGGACTATGGCTACACCTTC. This codes for CASSLQSDYGYTF.

The chain combines TRBV7-9 with TRBJ2-1, with 11 bases identical to TRBD2. This CDR3 region has 17 residues. Germline-derived CDR1 and CDR2 are SEHNR and FQNEAQ (reference sequence). The junction had 13 bases not matched to a gene; V was cut back by 4 bases and J by 8 bases. CDR3 residues: CASSSLDSGRAWDEQFF. In DNA, the CDR3 is TGTGCCAGCAGCTCCCTGGATAGCGGGAGGGCTTGGGATGAGCAGTTCTTC.

V and J are TRBV3-1 (or the pseudogene TRBV3-2) and TRBJ1-5, with D tentatively TRBD1 (5 bases). The CDR3 contains 13 residues. Per germline, CDR1 LGHDT and CDR2 YNNKEL (reference sequence). V was cut by 0 bases and J by 7 bases, with 7 bases left in between. The DNA for the CDR3 is TGTGCCAGCAGCCAAGAAAGGGGCCAGCCCCAGCATTTT. It specifies CASSQERGQPQHF.

The J gene is TRBJ1-1, the V gene TRBV19; D gene uncertain. V was pared by 8 bases and J by 1 base, with 11 bases between. The CDR3 runs to 13 residues. Germline V gene data show CDR1 as LNHDA and CDR2 as SQIVND (reference sequence). This CDR3 is CASGPGSNTEAFF. CDR3 sequence (DNA): TGTGCCAGTGGCCCGGGTTCGAACACTGAAGCTTTCTTT.

V usage is TRBV19 and J usage is TRBJ1-1; D is uncertain. V lost 8 bases and J lost 0, with 13 bases in between. The germline V gene encodes CDR1 LNHDA and CDR2 SQIVND (reference sequence). This CDR3 is built from 14 residues. In DNA, the CDR3 is TGTGCCAGTGCGGGCTGGAGGCTGAACACTGAAGCTTTCTTT. Protein product: CASAGWRLNTEAFF.

The rearrangement uses TRBV19 and TRBJ2-1; D might be TRBD1 (6 bases). V was trimmed by 7 bases and J by 0 bases, leaving 13 bases between them. The length of the CDR3 is 15 residues. In germline, CDR1 is LNHDA, CDR2 SQIVND (reference sequence). The CDR3 DNA reads TGTGCCAGTACCGATGTGGGGGCCTCCTACAATGAGCAGTTCTTC. It encodes CASTDVGASYNEQFF.

The V and J genes are TRBV28 and TRBJ1-6; D is perhaps TRBD1 (5 bases). V gave up 4 bases and J gave up 10 bases, with 11 bases separating them. The CDR3 consists of 13 residues. In germline, CDR1 is MDHEN, CDR2 SYDVKM. CDR3 coding DNA: TGTGCCAGCAGTTCCACGGGGGACTCACCCCTCCACTTT. This codes for CASSSTGDSPLHF.

The rearrangement joins TRBV9 to TRBJ1-1; the D is unclear. Germline V gene data show CDR1 as SGDLS and CDR2 as YYNGEE. This CDR3 is built from 14 residues. V was cut by 4 bases and J by 5 bases, with 15 bases left in between. The DNA of the CDR3 is TGTGCCAGCAGCTTAGACACCTCGAGGACTGAAGCTTTCTTT. Its protein is CASSLDTSRTEAFF.

Of note for this clone: Within the sample, other DNA sequences also encode this same CDR3. The J gene is TRBJ1-2, the V gene TRBV6-6; 7 positions match TRBD1. The CDR3 has 14 amino acids. The junction had 10 bases not matched to a gene; V was cut back by 8 bases and J by 4 bases. The germline V gene has CDR1 MNHNY and CDR2 SVGAGI (reference sequence). Here the CDR3 reads CASSTGEGGYGYTF. DNA of the CDR3: TGTGCCAGCTCTACAGGGGAGGGGGGCTATGGCTACACCTTC.

The chain is built from TRBV5-1 and TRBJ1-1, with D maybe TRBD1 (6 bases). The CDR3 length is 15 residues. V lost 2 bases, J lost 2 bases, and 13 bases lay in between. The germline V gene encodes CDR1 SGHRS and CDR2 YFSETQ. CDR3 coding DNA: TGCGCCAGCAGCTTAAAGGGACACCCAAACACTGAAGCTTTCTTT. Translating gives CASSLKGHPNTEAFF.

The V gene is TRBV30, the J gene TRBJ1-4; the D is unclear. The germline CDR1 and CDR2 sequences are GTSNPN and SVGIG (reference sequence). The CDR3 sequence is 11 residues long. V was trimmed by 8 bases and J by 6 bases, leaving 10 bases between them. CDR3 amino acids: CAVGAYEKLFF. As DNA, the CDR3 is TGTGCCGTCGGAGCTTATGAAAAACTGTTTTTT.

The chain has TRBV6-5 and TRBJ1-1, with D possibly being TRBD1 (6 bases). The CDR3 extends over 14 amino acids. The V end was cut by 2 bases, the J end by 0 bases, with 7 bases between. CDR1 MNHEY and CDR2 SVGAGI come from the germline V gene. CDR3 DNA: TGTGCCAGCAGTTACACAGGGATGAACACTGAAGCTTTCTTT. Translation: CASSYTGMNTEAFF.

The chain couples TRBV7-2 to TRBJ2-7, with 9 positions matching TRBD2. The germline gives CDR1 SGHTA, CDR2 FQGNSA. The CDR3 length is 14 residues. Unmatched junction bases numbered 8, after V lost 4 bases and J lost 7 bases. The CDR3 here is CASSSSGRPLEQYF. Written as DNA, the CDR3 is TGTGCCAGCAGCTCAAGCGGGAGGCCTTTGGAGCAGTACTTC.

V and J are TRBV5-4 and TRBJ2-7; the D is unclear. With 2 bases removed from V and 3 bases from J, the gap between germline ends came to 15 bases. Per germline, CDR1 SGHNT and CDR2 YYREEE (reference sequence). CDR3 length equals 15 residues. The DNA of the CDR3 is TGTGCCAGCAGCTTCAAACCGACGGTAGACTACGAGCAGTACTTC. Translation: CASSFKPTVDYEQYF.

V and J are TRBV29-1 and TRBJ2-2; 7 positions agree with TRBD1. Unmatched junction bases numbered 15, after V lost 4 bases and J lost 4 bases. CDR1 is SQVTM and CDR2 is ANQGSEA in the germline V gene. This CDR3 has 17 residues. CDR3 in amino acids: CSVGGQQKEMGTGELFF. The CDR3 DNA is TGCAGCGTTGGGGGACAGCAAAAGGAAATGGGCACCGGGGAGCTGTTTTTT.

This chain uses TRBV5-6 with TRBJ2-7; 7 bases align to TRBD1. With V trimmed by 4 bases and J by 12 bases, 16 bases remained unmatched. The CDR3 is 14 amino acids. Looked up from germline, CDR1 is SGHDT and CDR2 is YYEEEE. The CDR3 sequence: CASSVTGAISRRYF. CDR3 bases: TGTGCCAGCAGCGTCACAGGGGCGATCTCCCGGAGGTACTTC.

This clone appeared once. This chain connects TRBV7-2 to TRBJ2-7; perhaps TRBD1 as D (5 bases). Germline lookup yields CDR1 SGHTA and CDR2 FQGNSA. This CDR3 region has 12 residues. Trimming took off 4 bases at V and 2 bases at J, with 6 bases between the two ends. DNA for the CDR3: TGTGCCAGCAGCTCGACAGCCTACGAGCAGTACTTC. Its translation is CASSSTAYEQYF.

This rearrangement joins TRBV6-5 to TRBJ1-6; no clear D gene. The length of the CDR3 is 12 residues. Trimming took 7 bases from V and 14 from J, leaving 15 bases between them. The germline gives CDR1 MNHEY, CDR2 SVGAGI. CDR3 sequence reads: CASNLPVLTLHF. As DNA, the CDR3 is TGTGCCAGCAATTTGCCAGTTCTCACCCTCCACTTT.

The chain has TRBV27 and TRBJ1-5; D not certain. This CDR3 contains 14 residues. Germline-derived CDR1 and CDR2 are MNHEY and SMNVEV (reference sequence). V was clipped by 3 bases and J by 4 bases, with 10 bases between them. The CDR3 sequence: CASSFDGSNQPQHF. CDR3 coding DNA: TGTGCCAGCAGTTTCGACGGTAGTAATCAGCCCCAGCATTTT.

This sequence joins TRBV27 and TRBJ2-7; 10 nucleotides agree with TRBD1. CDR3 length: 16 amino acids. Germline loops: CDR1 MNHEY, CDR2 SMNVEV (reference sequence). The trim removed 5 bases at V and 6 bases at J, leaving 13 bases unmatched. CDR3 protein: CASSPVRGTGVVEQYF. The CDR3 DNA reads as TGTGCCAGCAGTCCAGTTCGCGGGACAGGGGTTGTCGAGCAGTACTTC.

This rearrangement joins TRBV9 to TRBJ1-1; D unclear. The CDR3 extends over 13 amino acids. Trimming pared 0 bases from V and 7 bases from J, leaving 10 bases between. The germline CDR1 and CDR2 sequences are SGDLS and YYNGEE. CDR3 bases: TGTGCCAGCAGCGTAGTGCGAGGCCATGAAGCTTTCTTT. Protein: CASSVVRGHEAFF.

About this clone: The sample contains more than one DNA sequence encoding this CDR3. This rearrangement joins TRBV5-1 to TRBJ2-3; no definite D call. Deletions cut 0 bases from V and 3 bases from J, with 2 bases between. This CDR3 comprises 12 residues. Germline V gene data show CDR1 as SGHRS and CDR2 as YFSETQ. The CDR3 region is CASSLDTDTQYF. The DNA for the CDR3 is TGCGCCAGCAGCTTGGATACAGATACGCAGTATTTT.

The rearrangement joins TRBV4-2 to TRBJ2-7; D might be TRBD1 (5 bases). In germline, CDR1 is LGHNA, CDR2 YNFKEQ. The CDR3 runs to 16 residues. V lost 1 base and J lost 2, with 15 bases in between. CDR3 amino acids: CASSQGQGLLTYEQYF. CDR3 bases: TGTGCCAGCAGCCAAGGTCAGGGTCTGTTGACCTACGAGCAGTACTTC.